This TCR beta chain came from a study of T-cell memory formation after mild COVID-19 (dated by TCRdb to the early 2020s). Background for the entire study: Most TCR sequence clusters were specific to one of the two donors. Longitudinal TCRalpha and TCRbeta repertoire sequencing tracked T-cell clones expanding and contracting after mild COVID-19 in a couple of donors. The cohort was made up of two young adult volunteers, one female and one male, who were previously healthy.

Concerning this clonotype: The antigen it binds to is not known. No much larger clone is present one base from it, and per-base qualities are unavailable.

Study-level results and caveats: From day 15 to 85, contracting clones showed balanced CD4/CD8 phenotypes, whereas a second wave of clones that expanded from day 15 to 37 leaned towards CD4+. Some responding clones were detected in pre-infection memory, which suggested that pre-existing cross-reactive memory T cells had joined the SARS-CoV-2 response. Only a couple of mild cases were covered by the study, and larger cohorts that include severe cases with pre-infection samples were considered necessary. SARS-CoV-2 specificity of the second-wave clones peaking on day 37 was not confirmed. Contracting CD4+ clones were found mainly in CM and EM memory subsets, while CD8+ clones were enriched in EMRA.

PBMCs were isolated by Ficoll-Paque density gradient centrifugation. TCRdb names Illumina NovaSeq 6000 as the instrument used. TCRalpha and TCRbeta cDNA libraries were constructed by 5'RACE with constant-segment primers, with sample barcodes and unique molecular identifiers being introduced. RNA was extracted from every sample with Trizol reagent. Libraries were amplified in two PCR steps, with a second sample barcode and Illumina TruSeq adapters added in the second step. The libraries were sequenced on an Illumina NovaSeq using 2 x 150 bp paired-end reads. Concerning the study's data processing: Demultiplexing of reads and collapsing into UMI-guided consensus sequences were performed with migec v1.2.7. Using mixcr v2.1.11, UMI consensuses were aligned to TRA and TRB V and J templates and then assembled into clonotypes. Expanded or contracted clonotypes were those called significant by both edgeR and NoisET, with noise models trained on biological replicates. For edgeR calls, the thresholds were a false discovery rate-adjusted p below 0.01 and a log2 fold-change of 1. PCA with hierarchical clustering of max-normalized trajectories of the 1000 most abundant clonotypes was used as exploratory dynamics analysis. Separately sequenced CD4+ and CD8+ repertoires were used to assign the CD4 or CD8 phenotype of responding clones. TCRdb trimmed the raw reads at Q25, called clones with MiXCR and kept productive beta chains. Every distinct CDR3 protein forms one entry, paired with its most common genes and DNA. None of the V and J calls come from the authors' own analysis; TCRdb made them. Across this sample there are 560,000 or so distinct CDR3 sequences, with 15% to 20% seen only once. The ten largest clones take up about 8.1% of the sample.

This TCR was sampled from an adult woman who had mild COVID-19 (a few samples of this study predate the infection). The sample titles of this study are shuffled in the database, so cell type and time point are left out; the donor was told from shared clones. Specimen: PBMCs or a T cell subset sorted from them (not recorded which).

This receptor carries the CDR3 CASSLLKKTQYF. The nucleotides read TGTGCCAGCAGTCTCCTAAAGAAGACCCAGTACTTC. The V gene is TRBV28 and the J gene is TRBJ2-5, with the D gene not confidently named. Including the terminal cysteine and phenylalanine, the CDR3 comprises 12 residues. The only DNA kept is the CDR3, 36 bases in frame from the first base. The germline V gene encodes CDR1 MDHEN and CDR2 SYDVKM. The junction shows trimming of 5 bases on V and 6 bases on J, plus 10 bases between the germline ends.